The T cell receptor (beta chain) described here comes from a study of blood T cells in healthy people across ages. As to this clonotype: As yet, its antigen is unknown.

Study conclusions and caveats: Comparison with aged donors showed that long-lived donors had more naive CD4+ cells and higher diversity.

The second PCR ran about 6 to 12 cycles with a sample-barcoded 5' primer and J-beta primers. Each cDNA molecule was tagged by a template-switch adaptor with 12 random nucleotides. Paired-end reads containing CDR3 totaled no fewer than 3 million for each sample. In TCRdb, the 5' RACE reads were re-called with MiXCR into one record per CDR3 protein. Among over 950,000 distinct CDR3 sequences listed, roughly half were seen once. The junction had 5 bases not matched to a gene; V was cut back by 5 bases and J by 5 bases. CDR1 and CDR2 from the germline V gene are MNHEY and SVGAGI. This CDR3 is 14 amino acids long.

The source of this sequence is a woman aged 60-75 years in good health. Sequenced: blood. The V gene is TRBV6-5, the J gene TRBJ2-7; 11 nucleotides align to TRBD1. CDR3 bases: TGTGCCAGCAGTACGGACAGGGGGCCTAACGAGCAGTACTTC. Translation gives CASSTDRGPNEQYF.